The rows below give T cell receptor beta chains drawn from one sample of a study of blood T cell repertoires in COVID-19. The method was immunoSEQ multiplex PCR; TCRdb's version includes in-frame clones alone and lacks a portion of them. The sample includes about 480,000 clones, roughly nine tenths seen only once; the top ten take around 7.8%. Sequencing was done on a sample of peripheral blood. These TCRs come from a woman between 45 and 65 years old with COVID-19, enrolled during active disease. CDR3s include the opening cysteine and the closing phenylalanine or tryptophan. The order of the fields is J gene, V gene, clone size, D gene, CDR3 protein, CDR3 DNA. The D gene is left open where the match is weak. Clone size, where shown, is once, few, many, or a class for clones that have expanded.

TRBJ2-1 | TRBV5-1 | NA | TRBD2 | CASSLILAGVNNEQFF | TGCGCCAGCAGCTTGATACTAGCGGGGGTCAACAATGAGCAGTTCTTC
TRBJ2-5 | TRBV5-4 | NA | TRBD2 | CASSLRRGAQETQYF | TGTGCCAGCAGCTTGCGGCGGGGGGCCCAAGAGACCCAGTACTTC
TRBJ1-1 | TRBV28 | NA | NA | CASSSNRRYTEAFF | TGTGCCAGCAGTTCCAACAGGCGATACACTGAAGCTTTCTTT
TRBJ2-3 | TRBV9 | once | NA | CASSVGTAPADTQYF | TGTGCCAGCAGCGTAGGGACAGCGCCCGCAGATACGCAGTATTTT
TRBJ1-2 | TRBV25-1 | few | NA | CASWEGVAPNYGYTF | TGTGCCAGCTGGGAGGGGGTTGCCCCGAACTATGGCTACACCTTC
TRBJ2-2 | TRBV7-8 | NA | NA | CASSPGDPTGELFF | TGTGCCAGCAGCCCAGGGGACCCCACCGGGGAGCTGTTTTTT
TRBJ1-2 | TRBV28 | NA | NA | CASSSPLGARSYGYTF | TGTGCCAGCAGTTCCCCCTTGGGGGCCCGCAGCTATGGCTACACCTTC
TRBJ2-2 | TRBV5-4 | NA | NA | CASSPRWSGGNTGELFF | TGTGCCAGCAGCCCCCGGTGGTCAGGAGGGAACACCGGGGAGCTGTTTTTT
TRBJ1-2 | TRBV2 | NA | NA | CASSVAGPAYGYTF | TGTGCCAGCAGTGTAGCGGGGCCGGCCTATGGCTACACCTTC
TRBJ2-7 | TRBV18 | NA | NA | CASSPDPTGFLGEQYF | TGTGCCAGCTCACCCGACCCGACAGGCTTCCTCGGCGAGCAGTACTTC
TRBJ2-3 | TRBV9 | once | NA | CASSLLTSTDTQYF | TGTGCCAGCAGCCTTTTGACTAGCACAGATACGCAGTATTTT
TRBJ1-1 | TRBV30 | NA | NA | CAWSRQPQDTEAFF | TGTGCCTGGAGCAGACAGCCCCAGGACACTGAAGCTTTCTTT
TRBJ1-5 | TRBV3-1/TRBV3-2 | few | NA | CASSRGGTSNQPQHF | TGTGCCAGCAGTCGGGGGGGAACTAGCAATCAGCCCCAGCATTTT
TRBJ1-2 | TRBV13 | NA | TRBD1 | CASSPGGNNYGYTF | TGTGCCAGCAGCCCAGGGGGAAATAACTATGGCTACACCTTC
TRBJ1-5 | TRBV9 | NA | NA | CASSFGAACNQPQHF | TGTGCCAGCAGCTTTGGGGCAGCTTGCAATCAGCCCCAGCATTTT
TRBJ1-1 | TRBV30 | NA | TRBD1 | CASRQGQLTEAFF | TGTGCCAGTAGACAGGGGCAACTCACTGAAGCTTTCTTT
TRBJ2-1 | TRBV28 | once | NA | CASSLLAGSYNEQFF | TGTGCCAGCAGTTTATTGGCGGGGTCCTACAATGAGCAGTTCTTC
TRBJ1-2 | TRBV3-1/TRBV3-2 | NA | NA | CASRGQEGGYTF | TGTGCCAGCCGAGGGCAGGAGGGTGGCTACACCTTC
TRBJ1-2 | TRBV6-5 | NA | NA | CASSYRAGDGYTF | TGTGCCAGCAGTTACAGGGCAGGGGATGGCTACACCTTC
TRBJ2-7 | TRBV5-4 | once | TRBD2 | CASSLGPRGGLGDEQYF | TGTGCCAGCAGCTTGGGCCCCCGGGGAGGGTTAGGTGACGAGCAGTACTTC
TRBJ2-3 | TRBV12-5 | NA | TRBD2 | CASGSTSGGSDTQYF | TGTGCTAGTGGCTCTACTAGCGGGGGATCAGATACGCAGTATTTT
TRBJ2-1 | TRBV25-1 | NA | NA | CASSEYGSGNEQFF | TGTGCCAGCAGTGAATATGGTAGCGGCAATGAGCAGTTCTTC
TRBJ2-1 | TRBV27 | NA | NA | CASSRPAGNEQFF | TGTGCCAGCAGTCGCCCCGCCGGCAATGAGCAGTTCTTC
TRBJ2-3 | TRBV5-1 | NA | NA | CASSGQPGTDTQYF | TGCGCCAGCAGCGGACAGCCGGGCACAGATACGCAGTATTTT
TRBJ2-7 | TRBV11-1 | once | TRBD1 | CASSLGDRGNEQYF | TGTGCCAGCAGCTTAGGAGACAGGGGCAACGAGCAGTACTTC
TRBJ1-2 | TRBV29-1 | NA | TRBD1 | CSVTGQGFSGGYGYTF | TGCAGCGTCACCGGACAGGGCTTCTCAGGAGGCTATGGCTACACCTTC
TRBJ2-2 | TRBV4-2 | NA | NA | CASSQVPGHNTGELFF | TGTGCCAGCAGCCAAGTTCCGGGACACAACACCGGGGAGCTGTTTTTT
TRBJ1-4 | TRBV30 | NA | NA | CAWSPPSKTNEKLFF | TGTGCCTGGAGCCCCCCCAGTAAAACTAATGAAAAACTGTTTTTT
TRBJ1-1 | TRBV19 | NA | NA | CASSIVRSGTEAFF | TGTGCCAGTAGTATAGTCCGGAGCGGCACTGAAGCTTTCTTT
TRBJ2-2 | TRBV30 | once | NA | CAWSADYVGTGELFF | TGTGCCTGGAGTGCCGACTACGTGGGGACCGGGGAGCTGTTTTTT
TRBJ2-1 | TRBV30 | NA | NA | CAWSVLRGRQFF | TGTGCCTGGAGTGTACTCAGGGGAAGGCAGTTCTTC
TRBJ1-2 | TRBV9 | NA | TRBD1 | CASSVQGAEGYTF | TGTGCCAGCAGCGTACAGGGGGCAGAAGGCTACACCTTC
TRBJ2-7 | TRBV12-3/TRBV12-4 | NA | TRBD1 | CASRRTGYEQYF | TGTGCCAGCAGACGGACAGGCTACGAGCAGTACTTC
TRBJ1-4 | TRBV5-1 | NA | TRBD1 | CASSPTGATNEKLFF | TGCGCCAGCAGCCCCACAGGGGCAACTAATGAAAAACTGTTTTTT
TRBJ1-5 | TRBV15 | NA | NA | CATSRQQVGVPQHF | TGTGCCACCAGCAGACAACAGGTTGGGGTGCCCCAGCATTTT
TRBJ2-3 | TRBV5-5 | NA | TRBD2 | CASSLGRRAGGYSTDTQYF | TGTGCCAGCAGCTTGGGTCGTCGAGCGGGGGGCTATAGCACAGATACGCAGTATTTT
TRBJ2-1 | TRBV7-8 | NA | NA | CASSLGVPRGRRNEQFF | TGTGCCAGCAGCTTAGGGGTCCCCAGGGGACGCAGGAATGAGCAGTTCTTC
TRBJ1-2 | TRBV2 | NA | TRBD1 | CASSEAVAWDRDAYGYTF | TGTGCCAGCAGTGAAGCGGTCGCCTGGGACAGGGATGCCTATGGCTACACCTTC
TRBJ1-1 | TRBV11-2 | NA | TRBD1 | CASSLGQGKTEAFF | TGTGCCAGCAGCCTCGGACAGGGAAAGACTGAAGCTTTCTTT
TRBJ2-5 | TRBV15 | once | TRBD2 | CATSGGLTQETQYF | TGTGCCACCAGCGGGGGACTAACCCAAGAGACCCAGTACTTC
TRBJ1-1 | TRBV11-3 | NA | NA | CASSARREGEAFF | TGTGCCAGCAGCGCCCGACGGGAGGGCGAAGCTTTCTTT
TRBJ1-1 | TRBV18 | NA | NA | CASSPLPQGIPTEAFF | TGTGCCAGCTCACCCCTCCCCCAGGGGATCCCCACTGAAGCTTTCTTT
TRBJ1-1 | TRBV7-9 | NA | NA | CASEPFAGSSSAFF | TGTGCCAGCGAACCTTTCGCCGGGTCCTCTTCCGCTTTCTTT
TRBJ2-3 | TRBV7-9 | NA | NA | CASSLEARRYSTDTQYF | TGTGCCAGCAGCTTGGAGGCACGCCGGTATAGCACAGATACGCAGTATTTT
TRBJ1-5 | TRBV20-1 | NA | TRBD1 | CSASPEGTDWSFDQPQHF | TGCAGTGCTAGTCCCGAAGGGACAGACTGGTCATTCGATCAGCCCCAGCATTTT